These 3 T cell receptor beta chains were sequenced from one sample in a study of regulatory T cells in long-lasting Graves disease. Time point in this sample: persistent/refractory GD, antithyroid drugs over 5 years with positive TRAb. Preparation of the TCR library used RNA extracted from PBMCs. For TCR beta, libraries came from iRepertoire HTBI primers and Arm-PCR of CDR3 regions. One entry per CDR3 protein results from TCRdb running MiXCR on the multiplex PCR reads. The data show 360,000 or so distinct CDR3 sequences, approximately 25% seen once. The starting material was peripheral blood mononuclear cells (PBMCs), obtained when the disease was refractory, from a patient treated with antithyroid drugs. Receptor source: a woman aged 40 to 50 with Graves disease.

This clonotype was recorded many times. This chain connects TRBV28 to TRBJ1-2; D unresolved. CDR3 length: 12 amino acids. Trimming shortened V by 3 bases and J by 7 bases, and 9 bases separated the two germline ends. Germline assignment: CDR1 MDHEN and CDR2 SYDVKM. The CDR3 region has the DNA TGTGCCAGCAGTTTCATTCAAGGTGGCTACACCTTC. Its translation is CASSFIQGGYTF.

Comment on this clonotype: The final CDR3 position lacks the conserved phenylalanine or tryptophan, pointing to a likely read error. The V and J genes are TRBV7-9 and TRBJ1-2; D might be TRBD1 (5 bases). There are 13 residues in the CDR3. V was shortened by 4 bases and J by 3 bases, with 9 bases between the two germline ends. Germline values: CDR1 SEHNR, CDR2 FQNEAQ (reference sequence). In nucleotides, the CDR3 is TGTGCCAGCAGCTCGACAGCAGACTATGGCTACACCCTC. Translated, it gives CASSSTADYGYTL.

This clonotype occurred many times. The chain has TRBV6-6 and TRBJ2-7; D is unclear. V was cut by 0 bases and J by 1 base, with 7 bases left in between. The CDR3 has 14 residues. Germline CDR1 MNHNY, CDR2 SVGAGI (reference sequence). Written as DNA, the CDR3 is TGTGCCAGCAGTTACTCGTTAGCTTCCTACGAGCAGTACTTC. Translation gives CASSYSLASYEQYF.